These T cell receptor beta chains were read from a single sample in a study of cytomegalovirus exposure and HLA in healthy donors. Generated by immunoSEQ multiplex PCR, the TCRdb table keeps only in-frame clones and is missing some. Of around 220,000 clones detected, roughly four fifths appear once; the ten largest clones hold 0.22%. The sequencing sample was made of PBMCs. These receptors came from a girl aged 2 to 9 in good health and CMV-seronegative. The CDR3 runs from the conserved cysteine through the conserved F or W. The order of the fields is clone size, D gene, J gene, V gene, CDR3 DNA, CDR3 protein. D genes are given only for firm matches. Clone size appears in some rows only: once, few, many, or a class for an expanded clone.

abundance: -
d_gene: -
j_gene: TRBJ1-5
v_gene: TRBV6-5
CDR3nt: TGTGCCACCCGAGGTGCGGATAGCAATCAGCCCCAGCATTTT
CDR3aa: CATRGADSNQPQHF

abundance: -
d_gene: -
j_gene: TRBJ2-2
v_gene: TRBV5-6
CDR3nt: TGTGCCAGCAGCTCGACTTCCACCGGGGAGCTGTTTTTT
CDR3aa: CASSSTSTGELFF

abundance: -
d_gene: -
j_gene: TRBJ2-5
v_gene: TRBV5-1
CDR3nt: TGCGCCAGCAGCTTGTCAGGGACAACAGAAGAGACCCAGTACTTC
CDR3aa: CASSLSGTTEETQYF

abundance: few
d_gene: -
j_gene: TRBJ1-3
v_gene: TRBV15
CDR3nt: TGTGCCACCGAGGGATCCTACTACTCTGGAAACACCATATATTTT
CDR3aa: CATEGSYYSGNTIYF

abundance: -
d_gene: -
j_gene: TRBJ1-1
v_gene: TRBV7-9
CDR3nt: TGTGCCAGCAGCTTGGGACACTCGGCGGCAGACACTGAAGCTTTCTTT
CDR3aa: CASSLGHSAADTEAFF

abundance: -
d_gene: -
j_gene: TRBJ1-1
v_gene: TRBV5-4
CDR3nt: TGTGCCAGCAGCTCGCAAGGGGCTAATGAAGCTTTCTTT
CDR3aa: CASSSQGANEAFF

abundance: -
d_gene: TRBD2
j_gene: TRBJ2-5
v_gene: TRBV4-1
CDR3nt: TGCGCCAGCAGCCAAGATCGAAGCGGGGTCTCTCAAGAGACCCAGTACTTC
CDR3aa: CASSQDRSGVSQETQYF

abundance: once
d_gene: TRBD1
j_gene: TRBJ2-7
v_gene: TRBV4-1
CDR3nt: TGCGCCGGAGGACAGGGGGGGACCTACGAGCAGTACTTC
CDR3aa: CAGGQGGTYEQYF

abundance: once
d_gene: TRBD2
j_gene: TRBJ2-5
v_gene: TRBV19
CDR3nt: TGTGCCAGTACCTCACTCGGGGGGGACCAAGAGACCCAGTACTTC
CDR3aa: CASTSLGGDQETQYF

abundance: -
d_gene: -
j_gene: TRBJ2-3
v_gene: TRBV2
CDR3nt: TGTGCCAGCAGCGGTACAAGTCCTAGCGCGGAGAGCAGAGATACGCAGTATTTT
CDR3aa: CASSGTSPSAESRDTQYF

abundance: -
d_gene: TRBD2
j_gene: TRBJ2-1
v_gene: TRBV4-1
CDR3nt: TGCGCCAGCAGCCAGACCCCATGGGCGGGAGGTGAGCAGTTCTTC
CDR3aa: CASSQTPWAGGEQFF

abundance: -
d_gene: TRBD1
j_gene: TRBJ2-7
v_gene: TRBV5-6
CDR3nt: TGTGCCAGCAGCCTGACGGGACAGTACTACGAGCAGTACTTC
CDR3aa: CASSLTGQYYEQYF

abundance: once
d_gene: TRBD1
j_gene: TRBJ1-4
v_gene: TRBV5-1
CDR3nt: TGCGCCAGCAGCTCGACAGGGGTCAATGAAAAACTGTTTTTT
CDR3aa: CASSSTGVNEKLFF

abundance: once
d_gene: TRBD2
j_gene: TRBJ2-7
v_gene: TRBV6-6
CDR3nt: TGTGCCAGCGTGGTGAGCGGGACCTACGAGCAGTACTTC
CDR3aa: CASVVSGTYEQYF

abundance: once
d_gene: -
j_gene: TRBJ2-7
v_gene: TRBV27
CDR3nt: TGTGCCAGCAGTTGGGGCGGGGGCCCCTCCTACGAGCAGTACTTC
CDR3aa: CASSWGGGPSYEQYF

abundance: -
d_gene: -
j_gene: TRBJ2-1
v_gene: TRBV5-6
CDR3nt: TGTGCCAGCAGCTCGAACGACGGAGATGAGCAGTTCTTC
CDR3aa: CASSSNDGDEQFF

abundance: few
d_gene: -
j_gene: TRBJ2-7
v_gene: TRBV6-1
CDR3nt: TGTGCCAGCAGTGAAGTAAGGGGTTCCTCCTACGAGCAGTACTTC
CDR3aa: CASSEVRGSSYEQYF

abundance: -
d_gene: -
j_gene: TRBJ1-2
v_gene: TRBV27
CDR3nt: TGTGCCAGCAGTTTCTCGCTACAGGGAAAGGATGGCTACACCTTC
CDR3aa: CASSFSLQGKDGYTF

abundance: once
d_gene: -
j_gene: TRBJ2-7
v_gene: TRBV5-5
CDR3nt: TGTGCCAGCAGCTTGGGTTTTAATGGGGAGTACTCCTACGAGCAGTACTTC
CDR3aa: CASSLGFNGEYSYEQYF

abundance: -
d_gene: -
j_gene: TRBJ2-7
v_gene: TRBV6-1
CDR3nt: TGTGCCAGCAGGCGGGACAGCTCCTACGAGCAGTACTTC
CDR3aa: CASRRDSSYEQYF

abundance: -
d_gene: -
j_gene: TRBJ2-3
v_gene: TRBV27
CDR3nt: TGTGCCAGCAGTCTCGGACAGAGTGGAGATACGCAGTATTTT
CDR3aa: CASSLGQSGDTQYF

abundance: -
d_gene: -
j_gene: TRBJ2-7
v_gene: TRBV7-9
CDR3nt: TGTGCCAGCAACCCAGGAGGGAGCTACGAGCAGTACTTC
CDR3aa: CASNPGGSYEQYF

abundance: -
d_gene: -
j_gene: TRBJ2-2
v_gene: TRBV29-1
CDR3nt: TGCAGCACGGATGCGGGGACCGGGGAGCTGTTTTTT
CDR3aa: CSTDAGTGELFF

abundance: few
d_gene: -
j_gene: TRBJ2-1
v_gene: TRBV25-1
CDR3nt: TGTGCCAGCAGTGAGGGAGCTTACAATGAGCAGTTCTTC
CDR3aa: CASSEGAYNEQFF

abundance: -
d_gene: -
j_gene: TRBJ1-1
v_gene: TRBV6-1
CDR3nt: TGTGCCACCGACAGGCTGAACACTGAAGCTTTCTTT
CDR3aa: CATDRLNTEAFF

abundance: -
d_gene: -
j_gene: TRBJ2-5
v_gene: TRBV6-1
CDR3nt: TGTGCCAGCAGTGAAGAGGCGCGCGGGCACCAAGAGACCCAGTACTTC
CDR3aa: CASSEEARGHQETQYF

abundance: -
d_gene: TRBD1
j_gene: TRBJ2-2
v_gene: TRBV7-9
CDR3nt: TGTGCCAGCAGCTGGGGACAGGGACGCACCGGGGAGCTGTTTTTT
CDR3aa: CASSWGQGRTGELFF

abundance: -
d_gene: -
j_gene: TRBJ1-1
v_gene: TRBV7-9
CDR3nt: TGTGCCAGCAGCTATGGCTACACTGAAGCTTTCTTT
CDR3aa: CASSYGYTEAFF

abundance: -
d_gene: -
j_gene: TRBJ2-5
v_gene: TRBV25-1
CDR3nt: TGTGCCAGCAGTGATCCGTCGGGGAACCAAGAGACCCAGTACTTC
CDR3aa: CASSDPSGNQETQYF

abundance: -
d_gene: TRBD2
j_gene: TRBJ2-5
v_gene: TRBV5-1
CDR3nt: TGCGCCAGCAGCTTGACGGCTAGCGGGGAGAAGACCCAGTACTTC
CDR3aa: CASSLTASGEKTQYF

abundance: -
d_gene: -
j_gene: TRBJ1-1
v_gene: TRBV7-3
CDR3nt: TGTGCCAGCAGCCCACCCGGGGGAACTGAAGCTTTCTTT
CDR3aa: CASSPPGGTEAFF

abundance: -
d_gene: TRBD1
j_gene: TRBJ1-6
v_gene: TRBV27
CDR3nt: TGTGCCAGCAGTCATCCGGGACAGGGTAATTCACCCCTCCACTTT
CDR3aa: CASSHPGQGNSPLHF

abundance: -
d_gene: -
j_gene: TRBJ2-7
v_gene: TRBV25-1
CDR3nt: TGTGCCAGCAGTGAAGGGACAAGAGGGGGACAACGAACCTACGAGCAGTACTTC
CDR3aa: CASSEGTRGGQRTYEQYF

abundance: -
d_gene: -
j_gene: TRBJ2-1
v_gene: TRBV20-1
CDR3nt: TGCAGTGCTCTCAGGGACAATGAGCAGTTCTTC
CDR3aa: CSALRDNEQFF

abundance: few
d_gene: -
j_gene: TRBJ2-5
v_gene: TRBV11-2
CDR3nt: TGTGCCAGCAGGCCGCAAAGGGGCGAGGAGACCCAGTACTTC
CDR3aa: CASRPQRGEETQYF

abundance: -
d_gene: -
j_gene: TRBJ2-5
v_gene: TRBV5-1
CDR3nt: TGCGCCAGCAGCTTGGGGGTGTTCGGGGAGACCCAGTACTTC
CDR3aa: CASSLGVFGETQYF